These T cell receptor beta chains were read from a single sample in a study of PD-L1 blockade in urothelial cancer. Clones were sequenced by immunoSEQ multiplex PCR, and TCRdb holds only the in-frame ones, with some missing. The table records more than 65,000 clones, approximately 90% of them present only once. The sample here was PBMCs, taken around atezolizumab (anti-PD-L1) treatment. Receptor source: a woman in her 70s with urothelial cancer. The CDR3 runs from the conserved cysteine through the conserved F or W. The D gene is left open where the match is weak. Clone sizes are given selectively: once, few, many, or a class where the clone is expanded.

cdr3_aa cdr3_nt j_call v_call d_call clone_size
CASSQSTGLASNQPQHF TGCGCCAGCAGTCAATCGACGGGGTTGGCGAGCAATCAGCCCCAGCATTTT TRBJ1-5 TRBV23-1 - -
CATGTVYGYTF TGTGCCACAGGGACAGTATATGGCTACACCTTC TRBJ1-2 TRBV6-5 TRBD1 once
CASSEGQLRNQPQHF TGTGCCAGCAGCGAGGGACAGCTCCGCAATCAGCCCCAGCATTTT TRBJ1-5 TRBV6-1 TRBD1 -
CASSVTVSYEQYF TGTGCCAGCAGTGTAACGGTTTCCTACGAGCAGTACTTC TRBJ2-7 TRBV2 - -
CASSLGGGDTEAFF TGCGCCAGCAGCTTGGGTGGGGGGGACACTGAAGCTTTCTTT TRBJ1-1 TRBV5-1 - -
CASSIVGASGNTIYF TGTGCCAGTAGTATCGTAGGGGCCTCTGGAAACACCATATATTTT TRBJ1-3 TRBV19 - -
CASSSGGVNIQYF TGTGCCAGCAGTAGCGGGGGGGTCAACATTCAGTACTTC TRBJ2-4 TRBV27 TRBD2 -
CASSFTRPGQGYGYTF TGTGCCAGCAGTTTCACCCGTCCGGGACAGGGGTATGGCTACACCTTC TRBJ1-2 TRBV27 TRBD1 -
CASNPLGGRGRTEAFF TGTGCCAGCAATCCCCTCGGGGGGCGGGGTCGCACTGAAGCTTTCTTT TRBJ1-1 TRBV6-6 - -
CASSLSGTGGEQYF TGTGCCAGCAGCTTATCCGGGACAGGGGGCGAGCAGTACTTC TRBJ2-7 TRBV7-3 TRBD1 -
CASSPGGELAKNIQYF TGCGCCAGCAGCCCGGGGGGGGAGCTAGCCAAAAACATTCAGTACTTC TRBJ2-4 TRBV4-1 TRBD2 -
CAGRDTYSGNTIYF TGTGCCGGACGGGACACGTACTCTGGAAACACCATATATTTT TRBJ1-3 TRBV6-1 - once
CASSLAGVDEKLFF TGTGCCAGCAGCTTGGCCGGGGTAGATGAAAAACTGTTTTTT TRBJ1-4 TRBV5-6 - -
CASSIDPAAEAFF TGTGCCAGTAGTATAGATCCCGCGGCTGAAGCTTTCTTT TRBJ1-1 TRBV19 - -
CATSRVRGYSEKLFF TGTGCCACCAGCAGAGTTCGGGGGTACAGTGAAAAACTGTTTTTT TRBJ1-4 TRBV15 - -
CASSLGSGVADTQYF TGTGCCAGCAGCTTAGGGTCAGGGGTTGCAGATACGCAGTATTTT TRBJ2-3 TRBV7-6 - -
CASSWDRGHYNEQFF TGTGCCAGCAGTTGGGACAGGGGGCACTACAATGAGCAGTTCTTC TRBJ2-1 TRBV7-3 TRBD1 -
CASSGTLDRGIYYGYTF TGTGCCAGCAGCGGTACTCTGGACAGGGGGATCTACTATGGCTACACCTTC TRBJ1-2 TRBV5-8 TRBD1 -
CSASRNTEAFF TGCAGTGCTAGTCGTAACACTGAAGCTTTCTTT TRBJ1-1 TRBV20-1 - -
CASSLALAAAKVF TGTGCCAGCAGCTTAGCGTTGGCAGCGGCAAAAGTCTTC TRBJ2-7 TRBV7-2 - -
CASTMRWVVNTEAFF TGTGCCAGTACCATGAGGTGGGTCGTGAACACTGAAGCTTTCTTT TRBJ1-1 TRBV19 - once
CASSQDSSGGRPDTQYF TGCGCCAGCAGCCAAGATAGTTCGGGGGGGCGCCCAGATACGCAGTATTTT TRBJ2-3 TRBV4-3 TRBD2 -
CASSLGTGGLYEQYF TGCGCCAGCAGCTTAGGGACAGGGGGCCTCTACGAGCAGTACTTC TRBJ2-7 TRBV5-1 TRBD1 -
CARSCPSDLIYEQYF TGTGCCAGAAGCTGTCCTAGCGACCTTATCTACGAGCAGTACTTC TRBJ2-7 TRBV5-3 - -
CASGGGRYNSPLHF TGTGCCAGCGGCGGGGGACGGTATAATTCACCCCTCCACTTT TRBJ1-6 TRBV11-3 - -
CASSLSQGADTEAFF TGCGCCAGCAGCCTAAGCCAGGGGGCCGACACTGAAGCTTTCTTT TRBJ1-1 TRBV4-1 TRBD1 -
CASRPSGGAEYEQYF TGCGCCAGCAGACCTAGCGGGGGGGCCGAGTACGAGCAGTACTTC TRBJ2-7 TRBV10-2 TRBD2 -
CASSTHSTGELFF TGTGCCAGCAGTACCCACAGCACCGGGGAGCTGTTTTTT TRBJ2-2 TRBV27 - -
CASGSGPPGGAFF TGTGCCAGCGGTTCCGGGCCCCCGGGGGGAGCTTTCTTT TRBJ1-1 TRBV6-5 - -
CASSSWTVSYEQYF TGTGCCAGCAGTTCCTGGACAGTCTCCTACGAGCAGTACTTC TRBJ2-7 TRBV27 - few
CASSRAGGSYEQYF TGTGCCAGCAGCCGAGCGGGCGGGTCTTACGAGCAGTACTTC TRBJ2-7 TRBV5-5 - -
CASSKRLAGVDEQYF TGTGCCAGCAGTAAACGACTAGCGGGAGTCGACGAGCAGTACTTC TRBJ2-7 TRBV6-4 TRBD2 -
CASSVTPGVTGELFF TGTGCCAGCAGCGTCACACCGGGGGTTACCGGGGAGCTGTTTTTT TRBJ2-2 TRBV14 - few
CASSQGPYGYTF TGTGCCAGCAGTCAGGGGCCTTATGGCTACACCTTC TRBJ1-2 TRBV2 - -
CASSDRQAYDYGYTF TGTGCCAGCAGCGATAGACAGGCGTACGACTATGGCTACACCTTC TRBJ1-2 TRBV2 - -
CASSLAAGGTDTQYF TGTGCCAGCAGCTTAGCTGCCGGGGGCACAGATACGCAGTATTTT TRBJ2-3 TRBV13 - -
CASSFSIPQETQYF TGCGCCAGCAGCTTTAGTATTCCACAAGAGACCCAGTACTTC TRBJ2-5 TRBV5-1 - few
CASSHTGSQPQHF TGTGCCAGCAGCCATACCGGGAGTCAGCCCCAGCATTTT TRBJ1-5 TRBV27 - -
CASSLGSYYGYTF TGTGCCAGCAGCCTCGGGAGCTACTATGGCTACACCTTC TRBJ1-2 TRBV5-6 - -
CASRAAGGFQETQYF TGCGCCAGCAGAGCGGCGGGGGGTTTCCAAGAGACCCAGTACTTC TRBJ2-5 TRBV10-2 TRBD2 -
CASSPRLAGGYNEQFF TGCGCCAGCAGCCCTAGACTAGCGGGGGGGTACAATGAGCAGTTCTTC TRBJ2-1 TRBV5-1 TRBD2 -
CASSLYRTAQHF TGTGCCAGCAGTTTGTACAGAACGGCCCAGCATTTT TRBJ1-5 TRBV28 - few
CASSTQPWSPPQHF TGTGCCAGTAGTACCCAACCCTGGAGTCCGCCCCAGCATTTT TRBJ1-5 TRBV19 - -
CASSFWDRDYGYTF TGTGCCAGCAGCTTCTGGGACAGGGACTATGGCTACACCTTC TRBJ1-2 TRBV5-4 TRBD1 -
CASSSQIGAGAFF TGCGCCAGCAGCTCCCAAATAGGGGCCGGAGCTTTCTTT TRBJ1-1 TRBV5-1 - -
CASSPGGTGFGDTQYF TGTGCCAGCAGTCCGGGCGGGACAGGGTTCGGAGATACGCAGTATTTT TRBJ2-3 TRBV28 TRBD1 -
CASSKAGGLAKNIQYF TGTGCCAGCAGCAAAGCGGGAGGATTAGCCAAAAACATTCAGTACTTC TRBJ2-4 TRBV27 TRBD2 -
CASSGAGGRTSYNEQFF TGTGCCAGCAGCGGAGCGGGGGGTCGTACCTCCTACAATGAGCAGTTCTTC TRBJ2-1 TRBV9 TRBD2 -
CASGYGTATDTQYF TGTGCTAGTGGTTACGGGACAGCCACAGATACGCAGTATTTT TRBJ2-3 TRBV12-5 TRBD1 -
CASSLSLASYEQYF TGCGCCAGCAGCTTGTCGTTAGCCTCCTACGAGCAGTACTTC TRBJ2-7 TRBV5-1 - -
CATAGGTDSYEQYF TGTGCCACCGCGGGCGGGACAGACTCCTACGAGCAGTACTTC TRBJ2-7 TRBV18 - -
CASSFGTGVYNSPLHF TGTGCCAGCAGTTTCGGGACAGGGGTTTACAATTCACCCCTCCACTTT TRBJ1-6 TRBV27 TRBD1 -
CASSVLSGSKGNEQFF TGTGCCAGCAGTGTTCTCAGCGGGAGCAAGGGCAATGAGCAGTTCTTC TRBJ2-1 TRBV6-4 TRBD2 -
CASSIGLAGGQETQYF TGTGCCAGTAGTATCGGGCTAGCGGGGGGACAAGAGACCCAGTACTTC TRBJ2-5 TRBV19 TRBD2 -
CAWSVPPTAPNQPQHF TGTGCCTGGAGTGTTCCCCCCACAGCCCCGAATCAGCCCCAGCATTTT TRBJ1-5 TRBV30 - -
CASSLGGHGYTF TGTGCCAGCAGCTTAGGCGGGCATGGCTACACCTTC TRBJ1-2 TRBV7-9 - -
CASSRGQGNTEAFF TGTGCCAGCAGCCGCGGACAGGGGAACACTGAAGCTTTCTTT TRBJ1-1 TRBV7-9 TRBD1 -
CASSQGGQLYGYTF TGTGCCAGCAGCCAAGGGGGACAGCTCTATGGCTACACCTTC TRBJ1-2 TRBV14 TRBD1 -
CASSQMPGQGAYEQYF TGCGCCAGCAGCCAGATGCCGGGACAGGGGGCGTACGAGCAGTACTTC TRBJ2-7 TRBV4-3 TRBD1 few